This entry features one TCR beta chain sequence. This clonotype was seen only a few times. Its antigen remains undetermined. No quality values exist for individual bases; no much larger clone is one base distant. CDR3 length: 15 amino acids, cysteine to phenylalanine. Only the CDR3 region is kept as DNA, spanning 45 bases read in frame from base 1. Germline trimming: 0 bases from V, 2 bases from J; junction bases outside gene matches: 4. From a lookup of the germline V gene, CDR1 and CDR2 are SGHRS and YFSETQ. Sequenced on an Illumina NovaSeq 6000. TCRalpha and TCRbeta cDNA libraries were built by 5'RACE with constant-segment primers, adding sample barcodes and unique molecular identifiers. RNA was extracted from every sample with Trizol reagent. Library amplification was performed in two PCR steps, and a second sample barcode and Illumina TruSeq adapters were introduced in the second step. Sequencing of the libraries was done on an Illumina NovaSeq, producing 2 x 150 bp paired-end reads. Turning to the authors' computational methods: Reads were demultiplexed and collapsed into UMI-guided consensus sequences with migec v1.2.7. Using mixcr v2.1.11, UMI consensuses were aligned to TRA and TRB V and J templates and then assembled into clonotypes. A clonotype was counted as expanded or contracted only if both edgeR and NoisET called the change significant, with noise models trained on biological replicates. For edgeR calls, the cutoffs were a false discovery rate-adjusted p below 0.01 and a log2 fold-change threshold of 1. As an exploratory analysis of dynamics, max-normalized trajectories of the 1000 most abundant clonotypes were examined with PCA combined with hierarchical clustering. Separately sequenced CD4+ and CD8+ repertoires were used to assign a CD4 or CD8 phenotype to each responding clone. The public reads were run again by TCRdb, first through fastp at Q25 and then through MiXCR, and only productive beta chains were kept. CDR3 protein sequences are deduplicated, and each keeps its most common genes and DNA. The V and J calls shown here were made by TCRdb, not taken from the authors' results. The sample table lists approximately 500,000 distinct CDR3 sequences, about 23% of them with a count of one. Of the sample, under 15% is held by the ten largest clones.

This entry is derived from a study of T-cell memory formation after mild COVID-19 (dated by TCRdb to the early 2020s). With regard to the full study: TCR sequence clusters from the two donors were found to be largely donor specific. In two donors, T-cell clones that expanded and contracted after mild COVID-19 were tracked by sequencing TCRalpha and TCRbeta repertoires over time. Two young, previously healthy adult volunteers made up the cohort, one male and one female.

Ficoll-Paque density gradient centrifugation was used to isolate PBMCs. The study at large found these results: Contracting CD4+ clones were found mainly in CM and EM memory subsets, while CD8+ clones were enriched in EMRA. Balanced CD4/CD8 phenotypes were observed for clones contracting from day 15 to 85, whereas a bias towards CD4+ was observed for a second wave of clones expanding from day 15 to 37. Some responding clones were detected in pre-infection memory, suggesting pre-existing cross-reactive memory T cells joined the SARS-CoV-2 response. SARS-CoV-2 specificity was not confirmed for the second-wave clones peaking on day 37. The study included only a couple of mild cases, and larger cohorts that include severe cases with pre-infection samples were judged to be necessary.

Input material: PBMCs or a T cell subset sorted from them (not recorded which). This sequence was found in an adult woman who had mild COVID-19 (a few samples of this study predate the infection). The sample titles of this study are shuffled in the database, so cell type and time point are left out; the donor was told from shared clones. This receptor chain uses TRBV5-1 and TRBJ2-5; 7 middle bases align to TRBD1. The CDR3 sequence is CASSLVPGQQETQYF. In nucleotide form, the sequence is TGCGCCAGCAGCTTGGTCCCGGGACAGCAAGAGACCCAGTACTTC.